These 3 T cell receptor beta chains came from one sample sequenced in a study of radiation and T cells in renal cell carcinoma. Time point noted: blood 2 weeks post-SBRT. Documented treatment: 15 Gy SBRT to primary tumor, nephrectomy 4 weeks later. Measured with immunoSEQ multiplex PCR; TCRdb has only the in-frame clones, and not every one. The sample has about 150,000 clones, about nine tenths seen once. The sequences come from blood, collected from a patient whose treatment included radiotherapy and nephrectomy. These receptors all come from a woman aged 45-59 years with renal cell carcinoma.

The CDR3 sequence is CASSLNPILDQPQHF. CDR3 sequence (DNA): TGCGCCAGCAGCTTGAATCCTATATTGGATCAGCCCCAGCATTTT. This chain uses TRBV5-1 with TRBJ1-5; D call uncertain. CDR1 is SGHRS and CDR2 is YFSETQ in the germline V gene. Trimming left V 1 base short and J 5 bases short, with 13 bases between. The CDR3 spans 15 residues.

The J gene is TRBJ1-5, the V gene TRBV30; 7 nucleotides align to TRBD1. Germline V CDR1 and CDR2: GTSNPN, SVGIG (reference sequence). CDR3 size: 15 residues. After removal of 4 bases from V and 4 bases from J, the junction contained 10 bases not matched to a gene. The CDR3 region has the DNA TGTGCCTGGAACCCCCGGGACAGTCAGAATCAGCCCCAGCATTTT. Amino acid sequence: CAWNPRDSQNQPQHF.

The J gene is TRBJ2-3, the V gene TRBV19; D is unresolved. CDR1 is LNHDA and CDR2 is SQIVND in the germline V gene (reference sequence). Trimming removed 0 bases from V and 5 bases from J, with 12 bases in between. The CDR3 has 15 amino acids. In DNA, the CDR3 is TGTGCCAGTAGTATAGAACCCCGCCCTAGAGATACGCAGTATTTT. It encodes CASSIEPRPRDTQYF.